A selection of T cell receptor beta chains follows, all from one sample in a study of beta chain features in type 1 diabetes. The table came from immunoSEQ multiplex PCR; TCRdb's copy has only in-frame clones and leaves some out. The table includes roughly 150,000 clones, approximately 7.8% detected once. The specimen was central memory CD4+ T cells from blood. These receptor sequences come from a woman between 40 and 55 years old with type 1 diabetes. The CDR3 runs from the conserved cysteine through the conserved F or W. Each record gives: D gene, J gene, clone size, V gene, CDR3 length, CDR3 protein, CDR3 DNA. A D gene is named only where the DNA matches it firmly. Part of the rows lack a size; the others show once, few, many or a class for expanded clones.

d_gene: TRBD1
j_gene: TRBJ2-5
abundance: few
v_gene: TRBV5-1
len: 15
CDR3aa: CASSFGTGLGETQYF
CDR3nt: TGCGCCAGCAGCTTCGGGACAGGCCTGGGAGAGACCCAGTACTTC

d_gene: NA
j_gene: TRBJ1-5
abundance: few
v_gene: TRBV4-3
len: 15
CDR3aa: CASRGTFISNQPQHF
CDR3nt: TGCGCCAGCAGGGGGACATTTATTAGCAATCAGCCCCAGCATTTT

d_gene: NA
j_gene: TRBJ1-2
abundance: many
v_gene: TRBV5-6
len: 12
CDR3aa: CASSRGEPPYTF
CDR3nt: TGTGCCAGCAGCCGGGGGGAGCCTCCGTACACCTTC

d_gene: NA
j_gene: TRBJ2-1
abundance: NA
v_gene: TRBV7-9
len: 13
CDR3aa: CASSQGGSNEQFF
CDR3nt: TGTGCCAGCAGCCAAGGCGGCTCCAATGAGCAGTTCTTC

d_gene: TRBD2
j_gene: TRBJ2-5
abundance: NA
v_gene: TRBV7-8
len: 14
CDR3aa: CASSLAPGGETQYF
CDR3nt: TGTGCCAGCAGCTTAGCCCCGGGGGGAGAGACCCAGTACTTC

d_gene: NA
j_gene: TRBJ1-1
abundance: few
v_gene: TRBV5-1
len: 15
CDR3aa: CASSPWVDRDTEAFF
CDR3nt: TGCGCCAGCAGCCCATGGGTGGACAGAGACACTGAAGCTTTCTTT

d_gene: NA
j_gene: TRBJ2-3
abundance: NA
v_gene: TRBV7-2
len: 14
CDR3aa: CASSLIGGADTQYF
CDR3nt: TGTGCCAGCAGCTTAATCGGGGGAGCCGATACGCAGTATTTT

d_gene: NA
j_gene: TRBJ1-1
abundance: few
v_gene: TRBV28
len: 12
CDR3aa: CASSTGHPEAFF
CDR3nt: TGTGCCAGCTCAACAGGGCATCCTGAAGCTTTCTTT

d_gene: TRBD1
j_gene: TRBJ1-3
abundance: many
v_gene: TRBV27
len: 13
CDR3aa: CASSSDRADTIYF
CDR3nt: TGTGCCAGCAGTTCCGACAGGGCTGACACCATATATTTT

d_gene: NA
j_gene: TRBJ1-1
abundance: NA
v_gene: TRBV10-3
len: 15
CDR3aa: CAISVEPTANTEAFF
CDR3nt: TGTGCCATCAGTGTCGAGCCGACAGCGAACACTGAAGCTTTCTTT

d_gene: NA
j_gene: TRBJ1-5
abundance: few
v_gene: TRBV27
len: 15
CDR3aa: CASSFTAFSNQPQHF
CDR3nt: TGTGCCAGCAGTTTTACAGCCTTCAGCAATCAGCCCCAGCATTTT

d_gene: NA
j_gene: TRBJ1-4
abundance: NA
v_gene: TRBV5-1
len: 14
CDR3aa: CASSTPGLGEKLFF
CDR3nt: TGCGCCAGCAGCACTCCAGGTCTCGGCGAAAAACTGTTTTTT

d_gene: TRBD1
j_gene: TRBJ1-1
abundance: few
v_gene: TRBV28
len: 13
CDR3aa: CASRFGQVLEAFF
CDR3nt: TGTGCCAGCAGGTTTGGACAGGTCCTTGAAGCTTTCTTT

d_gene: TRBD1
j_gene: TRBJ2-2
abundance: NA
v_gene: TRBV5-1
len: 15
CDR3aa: CASAEGTGHTGELFF
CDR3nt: TGCGCCAGCGCAGAAGGGACAGGGCACACCGGGGAGCTGTTTTTT

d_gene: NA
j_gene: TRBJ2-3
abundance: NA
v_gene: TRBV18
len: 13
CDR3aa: CASSDRNTDTQYF
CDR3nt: TGTGCCAGCTCAGACAGGAACACAGATACGCAGTATTTT

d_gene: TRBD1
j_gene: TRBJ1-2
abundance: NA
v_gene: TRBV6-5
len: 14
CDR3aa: CASSYDWQGAGYTF
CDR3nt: TGTGCCAGCAGTTACGATTGGCAGGGGGCAGGCTACACCTTC

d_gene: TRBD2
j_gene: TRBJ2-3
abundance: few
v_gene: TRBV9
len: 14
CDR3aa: CASSRGGSTDTQYF
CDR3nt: TGTGCCAGCAGTCGCGGGGGTAGCACAGATACGCAGTATTTT

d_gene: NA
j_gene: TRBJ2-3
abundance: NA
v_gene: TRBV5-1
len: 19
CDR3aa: CASSLGNSGWQGTTDTQYF
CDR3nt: TGCGCCAGCAGCTTGGGAAATTCGGGCTGGCAGGGAACCACAGATACGCAGTATTTT

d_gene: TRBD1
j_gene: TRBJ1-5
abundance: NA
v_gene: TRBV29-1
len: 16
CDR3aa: CSVELKQGGRNQPQHF
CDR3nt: TGCAGCGTTGAATTGAAACAGGGGGGTCGCAATCAGCCCCAGCATTTT

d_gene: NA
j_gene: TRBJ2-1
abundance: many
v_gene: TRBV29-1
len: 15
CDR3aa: CSVERVSGSYNEQFF
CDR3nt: TGCAGCGTTGAAAGGGTTAGCGGATCCTACAATGAGCAGTTCTTC

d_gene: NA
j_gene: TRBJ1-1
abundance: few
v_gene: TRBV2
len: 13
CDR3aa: CASVVPAGAEAFF
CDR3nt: TGTGCCAGCGTAGTCCCTGCGGGCGCTGAAGCTTTCTTT

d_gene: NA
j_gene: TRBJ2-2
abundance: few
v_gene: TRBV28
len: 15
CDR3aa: CASSLSSTGTGELFF
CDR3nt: TGTGCCAGCAGTTTATCTTCGACAGGCACCGGGGAGCTGTTTTTT

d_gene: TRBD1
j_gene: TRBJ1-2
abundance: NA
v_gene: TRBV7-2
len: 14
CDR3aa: CASSAGQGRYGYTF
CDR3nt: TGTGCCAGCAGCGCGGGACAGGGGAGATATGGCTACACCTTC

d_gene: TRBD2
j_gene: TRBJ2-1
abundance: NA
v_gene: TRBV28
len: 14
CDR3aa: CAAQRGGSYNEQFF
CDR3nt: TGTGCCGCGCAGCGGGGGGGCTCGTACAATGAGCAGTTCTTC

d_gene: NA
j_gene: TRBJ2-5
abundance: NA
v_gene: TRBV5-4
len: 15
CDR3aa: CASSLQGGRGETQYF
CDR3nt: TGTGCCAGCAGCTTGCAGGGGGGAAGGGGAGAGACCCAGTACTTC

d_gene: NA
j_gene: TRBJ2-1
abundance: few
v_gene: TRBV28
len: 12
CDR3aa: CASSTTLAGSLF
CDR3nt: TGTGCCAGCAGTACAACCCTGGCAGGGTCCCTCTTC

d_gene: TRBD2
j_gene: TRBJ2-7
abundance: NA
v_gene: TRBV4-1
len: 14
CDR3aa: CASSQETSFYEQYF
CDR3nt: TGCGCCAGCAGCCAAGAGACTAGCTTCTACGAGCAGTACTTC

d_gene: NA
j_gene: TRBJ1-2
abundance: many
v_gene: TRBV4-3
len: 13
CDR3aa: CASSQDESYGYTF
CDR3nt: TGCGCCAGCAGCCAAGACGAGTCCTATGGCTACACCTTC

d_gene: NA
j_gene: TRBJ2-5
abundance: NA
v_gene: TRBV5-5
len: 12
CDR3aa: CASSLEGKTQYF
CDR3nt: TGTGCCAGCAGCTTGGAGGGGAAGACCCAGTACTTC

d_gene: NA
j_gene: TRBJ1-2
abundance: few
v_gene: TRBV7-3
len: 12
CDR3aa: CASANGGEGYTF
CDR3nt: TGTGCCAGCGCCAATGGGGGCGAGGGCTACACCTTC

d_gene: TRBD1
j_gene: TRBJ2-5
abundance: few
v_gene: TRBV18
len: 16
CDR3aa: CASSPRPGQSQETQYF
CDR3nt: TGTGCCAGCTCACCACGGCCGGGACAGTCCCAAGAGACCCAGTACTTC

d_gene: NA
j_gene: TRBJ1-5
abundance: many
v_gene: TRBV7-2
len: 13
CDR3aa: CASRARENQPQHF
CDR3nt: TGTGCCAGCAGGGCCAGGGAAAATCAGCCCCAGCATTTT

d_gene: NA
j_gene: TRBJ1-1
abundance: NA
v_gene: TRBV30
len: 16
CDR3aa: CAWSPGGRWSNTEAFF
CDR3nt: TGTGCCTGGAGTCCCGGCGGGCGCTGGTCGAACACTGAAGCTTTCTTT

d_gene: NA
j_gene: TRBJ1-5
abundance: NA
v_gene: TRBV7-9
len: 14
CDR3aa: CASSLGGAGQPQHF
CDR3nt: TGTGCCAGCAGCTTAGGGGGCGCTGGGCAGCCCCAGCATTTT

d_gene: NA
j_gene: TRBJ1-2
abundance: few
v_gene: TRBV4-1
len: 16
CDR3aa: CASSQDYGGSDYGYTF
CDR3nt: TGCGCCAGCAGCCAAGATTACGGGGGATCGGACTATGGCTACACCTTC

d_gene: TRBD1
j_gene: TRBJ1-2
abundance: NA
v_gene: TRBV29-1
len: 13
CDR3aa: CSVEPGQGDGYTF
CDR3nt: TGCAGCGTCGAACCGGGACAGGGTGATGGCTACACCTTC